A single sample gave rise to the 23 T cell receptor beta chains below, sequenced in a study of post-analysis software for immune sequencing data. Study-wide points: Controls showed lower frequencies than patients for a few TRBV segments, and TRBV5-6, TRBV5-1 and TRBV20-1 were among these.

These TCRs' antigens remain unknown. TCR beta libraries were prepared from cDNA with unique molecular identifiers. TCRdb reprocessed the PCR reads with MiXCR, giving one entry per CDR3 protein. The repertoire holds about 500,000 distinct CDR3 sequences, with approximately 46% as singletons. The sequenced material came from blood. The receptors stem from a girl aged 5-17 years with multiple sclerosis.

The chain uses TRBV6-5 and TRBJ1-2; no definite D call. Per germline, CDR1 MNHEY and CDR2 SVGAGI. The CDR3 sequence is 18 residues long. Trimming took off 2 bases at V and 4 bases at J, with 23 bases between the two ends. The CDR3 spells CASSYGLVTAYKSYGYTF. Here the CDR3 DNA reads TGTGCCAGCAGTTACGGGCTTGTAACGGCCTATAAGTCCTATGGCTACACCTTC.

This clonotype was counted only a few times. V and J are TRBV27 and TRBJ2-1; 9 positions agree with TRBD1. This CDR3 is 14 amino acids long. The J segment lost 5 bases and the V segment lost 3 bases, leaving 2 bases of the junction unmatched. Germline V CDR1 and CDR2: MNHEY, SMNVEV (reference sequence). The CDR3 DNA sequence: TGTGCCAGCAGTTTTGGACAGGGGAACAATGAGCAGTTCTTC. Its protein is CASSFGQGNNEQFF.

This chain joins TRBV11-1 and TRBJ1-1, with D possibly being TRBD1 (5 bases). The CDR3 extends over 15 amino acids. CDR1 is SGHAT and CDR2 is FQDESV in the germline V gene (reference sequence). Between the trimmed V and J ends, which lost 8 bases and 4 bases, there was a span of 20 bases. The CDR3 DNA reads TGTGCCAGCGCACGACGCTGGGGGGTCTCCACTGAAGCTTTCTTT. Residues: CASARRWGVSTEAFF.

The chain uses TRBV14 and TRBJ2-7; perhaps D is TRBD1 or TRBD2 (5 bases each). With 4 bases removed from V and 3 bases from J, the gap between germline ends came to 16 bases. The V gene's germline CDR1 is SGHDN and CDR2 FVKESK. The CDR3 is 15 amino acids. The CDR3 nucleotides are TGTGCCAGCAGCCTCCGACGGGGACGGGGCTACGAGCAGTACTTC. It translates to CASSLRRGRGYEQYF.

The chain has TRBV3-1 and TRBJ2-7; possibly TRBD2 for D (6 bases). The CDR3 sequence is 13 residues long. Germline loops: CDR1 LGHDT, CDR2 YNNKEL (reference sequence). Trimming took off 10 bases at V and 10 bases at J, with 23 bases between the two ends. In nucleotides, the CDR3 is TGTGCCACCACCCGAACGAAGGAGGGACCCCAGTACTTC. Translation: CATTRTKEGPQYF.

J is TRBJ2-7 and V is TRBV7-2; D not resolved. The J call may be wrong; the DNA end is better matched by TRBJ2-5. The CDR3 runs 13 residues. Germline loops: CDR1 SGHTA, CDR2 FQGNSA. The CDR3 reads CASSLSYVETQYF. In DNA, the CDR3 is TGTGCCAGCAGCTTGAGCTACGTGGAGACCCAGTACTTC.

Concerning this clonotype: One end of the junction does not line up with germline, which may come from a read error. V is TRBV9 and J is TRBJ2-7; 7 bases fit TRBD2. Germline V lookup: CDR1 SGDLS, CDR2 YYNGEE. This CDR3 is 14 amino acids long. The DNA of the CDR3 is TGTGCCAACAGCGTAGGCGGGGGAGCGTACGAGCAGTACTTC. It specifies CANSVGGGAYEQYF.

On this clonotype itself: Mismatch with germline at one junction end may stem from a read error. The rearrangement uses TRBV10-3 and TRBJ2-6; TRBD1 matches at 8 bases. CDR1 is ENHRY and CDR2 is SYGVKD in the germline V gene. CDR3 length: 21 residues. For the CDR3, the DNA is TGTGCCCTCAGACCTACCGGGACAGGATCCCCCACGTTATCTGGGGCCAACATCCTGACTTTC. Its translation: CALRPTGTGSPTLSGANILTF.

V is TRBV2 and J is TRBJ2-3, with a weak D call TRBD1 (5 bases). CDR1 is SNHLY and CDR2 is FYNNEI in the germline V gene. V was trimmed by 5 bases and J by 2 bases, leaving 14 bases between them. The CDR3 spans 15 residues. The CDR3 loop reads CASSKGSAHTDTQYF. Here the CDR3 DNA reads TGTGCCAGCAGTAAGGGGTCCGCTCACACAGATACGCAGTATTTT.

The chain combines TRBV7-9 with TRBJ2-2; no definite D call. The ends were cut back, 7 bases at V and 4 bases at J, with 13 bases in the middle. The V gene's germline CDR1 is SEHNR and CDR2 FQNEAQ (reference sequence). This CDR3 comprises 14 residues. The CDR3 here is CASILSTATGELFF. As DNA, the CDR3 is TGTGCCAGCATCCTTTCTACGGCCACCGGGGAGCTGTTTTTT.

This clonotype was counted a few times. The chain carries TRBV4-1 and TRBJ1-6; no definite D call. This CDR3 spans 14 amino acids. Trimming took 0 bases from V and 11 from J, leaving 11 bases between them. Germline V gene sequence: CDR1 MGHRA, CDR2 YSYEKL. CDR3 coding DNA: TGCGCCAGCAGCCAAGATCGTAGTGGGCCACCCCTCCACTTT. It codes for CASSQDRSGPPLHF.

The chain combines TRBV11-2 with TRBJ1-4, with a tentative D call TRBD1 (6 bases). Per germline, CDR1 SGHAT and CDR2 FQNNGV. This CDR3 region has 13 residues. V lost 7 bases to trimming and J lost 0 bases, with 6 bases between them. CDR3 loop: CASNRATNEKLFF. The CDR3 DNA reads TGTGCCAGCAACAGGGCAACTAATGAAAAACTGTTTTTT.

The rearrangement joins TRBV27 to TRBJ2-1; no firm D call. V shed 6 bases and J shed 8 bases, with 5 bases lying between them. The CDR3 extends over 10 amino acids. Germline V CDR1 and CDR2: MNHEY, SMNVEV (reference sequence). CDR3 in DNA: TGTGCCAGCAGCCGGGATGAGCAGTTCTTC. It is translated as CASSRDEQFF.

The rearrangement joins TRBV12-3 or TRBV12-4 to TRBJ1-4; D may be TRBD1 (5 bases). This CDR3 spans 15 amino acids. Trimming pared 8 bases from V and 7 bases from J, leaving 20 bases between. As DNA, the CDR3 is TGTGCCAGCTCGCGGTACACAGGAGGAGGTGAAAAACTGTTTTTT. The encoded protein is CASSRYTGGGEKLFF.

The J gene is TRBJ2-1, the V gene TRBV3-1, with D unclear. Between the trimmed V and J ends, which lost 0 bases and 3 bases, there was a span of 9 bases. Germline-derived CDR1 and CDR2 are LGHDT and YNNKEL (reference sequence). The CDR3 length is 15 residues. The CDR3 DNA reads TGTGCCAGCAGCCAAGATGGCTACCTCTACAATGAGCAGTTCTTC. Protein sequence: CASSQDGYLYNEQFF.

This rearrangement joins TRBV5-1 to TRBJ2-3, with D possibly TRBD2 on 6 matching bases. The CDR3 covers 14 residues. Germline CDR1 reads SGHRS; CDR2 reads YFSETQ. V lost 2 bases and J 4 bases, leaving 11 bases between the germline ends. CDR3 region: CASSFGSLADTQYF. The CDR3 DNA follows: TGCGCCAGCAGCTTCGGGAGTTTGGCAGATACGCAGTATTTT.

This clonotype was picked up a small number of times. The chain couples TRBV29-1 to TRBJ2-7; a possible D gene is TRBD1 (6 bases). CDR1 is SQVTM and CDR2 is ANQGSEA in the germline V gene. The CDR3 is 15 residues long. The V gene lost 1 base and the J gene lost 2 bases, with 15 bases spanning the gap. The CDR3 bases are TGCAGCGTTGAAGGGGTTAGAGCAGGGGCCTACGAGCAGTACTTC. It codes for CSVEGVRAGAYEQYF.

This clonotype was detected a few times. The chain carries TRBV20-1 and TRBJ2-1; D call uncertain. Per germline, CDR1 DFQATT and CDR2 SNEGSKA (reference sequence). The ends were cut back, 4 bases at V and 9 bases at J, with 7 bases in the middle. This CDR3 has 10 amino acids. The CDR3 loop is CSAMNGEQFF. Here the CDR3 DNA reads TGCAGTGCTATGAACGGTGAGCAGTTCTTC.

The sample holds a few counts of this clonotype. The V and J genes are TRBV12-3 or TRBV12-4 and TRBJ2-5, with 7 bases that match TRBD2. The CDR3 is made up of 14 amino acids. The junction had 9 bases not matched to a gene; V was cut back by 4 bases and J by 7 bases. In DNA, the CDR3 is TGTGCCAGCAGTTCGGGAGGCGGAGCGGGGACCCAGTACTTC. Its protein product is CASSSGGGAGTQYF.

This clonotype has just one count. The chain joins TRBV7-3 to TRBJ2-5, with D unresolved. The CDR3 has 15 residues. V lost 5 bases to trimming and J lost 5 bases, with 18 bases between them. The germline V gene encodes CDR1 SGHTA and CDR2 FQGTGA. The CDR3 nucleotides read TGTGCCAGCAGCAAACCGGGCCATAGTACGGAGACCCAGTACTTC. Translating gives CASSKPGHSTETQYF.

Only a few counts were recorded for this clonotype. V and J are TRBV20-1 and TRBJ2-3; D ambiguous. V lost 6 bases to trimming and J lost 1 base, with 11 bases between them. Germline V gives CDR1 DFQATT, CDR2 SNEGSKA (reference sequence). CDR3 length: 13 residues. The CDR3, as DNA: TGCAGTGCCTCAGGACCCGGCACAGATACGCAGTATTTT. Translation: CSASGPGTDTQYF.

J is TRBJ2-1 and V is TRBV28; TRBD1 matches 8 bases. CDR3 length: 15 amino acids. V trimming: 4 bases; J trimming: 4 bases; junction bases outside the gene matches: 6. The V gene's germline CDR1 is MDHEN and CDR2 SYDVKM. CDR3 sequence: CASSSTGTGYNEQFF. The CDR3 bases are TGTGCCAGCAGTTCAACCGGGACAGGATACAATGAGCAGTTCTTC.

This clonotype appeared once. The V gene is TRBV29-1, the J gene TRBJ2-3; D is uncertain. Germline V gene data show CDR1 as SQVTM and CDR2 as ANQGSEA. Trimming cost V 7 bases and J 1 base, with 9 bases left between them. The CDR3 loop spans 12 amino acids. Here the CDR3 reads CSARSGTDTQYF. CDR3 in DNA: TGCAGCGCTAGATCTGGCACAGATACGCAGTATTTT.